This is a list of T cell receptor beta chains from one sample in a study of human T cells and chemical hapten exposure. TCRdb itself ran the RACE reads through MiXCR, one entry per CDR3 protein. The data hold roughly 120,000 distinct CDR3 sequences, with roughly 13% observed a single time. The sample in question was whole blood, obtained in connection with sensitization to the hapten diphenylcyclopropenone (DPC). These receptors all stem from a man younger than 35 with alopecia areata. Some clones in this sample may be carry-over from other donors' samples. Both conserved end residues are part of each CDR3. A D gene is named only where the DNA matches it firmly. Expanded clones are given a class, and other clones once, few, many or no size at all.

d_call | clone_size | j_call | v_call | cdr3_nt | cdr3_aa
TRBD2 | few | TRBJ2-7 | TRBV29-1 | TGCAGCGTCGAGGGACTAGCGGGGAGGTACGAGCAGTACTTC | CSVEGLAGRYEQYF
. | many | TRBJ1-6 | TRBV20-1 | TGCAGTGCTAGGGGACCTGAGAATTCACCCCTCCACTTT | CSARGPENSPLHF
. | . | TRBJ2-2 | TRBV7-6 | TGTGCCAGCAGCCCGTTGCCGAACACCGGGGAGCTGTTTTTT | CASSPLPNTGELFF
TRBD1 | many | TRBJ1-1 | TRBV6-2/TRBV6-3 | TGTGCCAGCAGTCGACAGGGGGACGGGAGGGAAGCTTTCTTT | CASSRQGDGREAFF
. | few | TRBJ1-5 | TRBV2 | TGTGCCAGCAGCCTATATTGGAGGTCCTATCAGCCCCAGCATTTT | CASSLYWRSYQPQHF
. | few | TRBJ1-6 | TRBV4-3 | TGCGCCAGCAGCCAAGATCTTGGATTACCCCTCCACTTT | CASSQDLGLPLHF
TRBD1 | few | TRBJ1-1 | TRBV29-1 | TGCAGCGCCCTAGGGACAGGGTTGAGGTCTGAAGCTTTCTTT | CSALGTGLRSEAFF
. | few | TRBJ2-3 | TRBV4-3 | TGCGCCAGCAGCCGTCTAGGCACAGATACGCAGTATTTT | CASSRLGTDTQYF
. | few | TRBJ1-2 | TRBV27 | TGTGCCAGCAGTTTTCTGGGGCGCCCTTATGGCTACACCTTC | CASSFLGRPYGYTF
. | few | TRBJ1-1 | TRBV11-2 | TGTGCCAGCAGCCCCCAGGGCGGGTTCCGGCCTGAAGCTTTCTTT | CASSPQGGFRPEAFF
. | . | TRBJ2-2 | TRBV4-3 | TGCGCCAGCAGCCAAGATCGTACCGGGGAGCTGTTTTTT | CASSQDRTGELFF
. | many | TRBJ2-5 | TRBV7-2 | TGTGCCAGCAGCTTAGGGCGGTCCCAAGAGACCCAGTACTTC | CASSLGRSQETQYF
TRBD1 | . | TRBJ1-2 | TRBV4-1 | TGCGCCAGCAGCCCCGGACAGGCCATCTATGGCTACACCTTC | CASSPGQAIYGYTF
. | many | TRBJ1-1 | TRBV6-2/TRBV6-3 | TGTGCCAGCAGTTACTCTCCGGGACATAGGAACACTGAAGCTTTCTTT | CASSYSPGHRNTEAFF
TRBD1 | few | TRBJ2-2 | TRBV29-1 | TGCAGCGTTGGACAGGGGGCGGCCGGGGAGCTGTTTTTT | CSVGQGAAGELFF
TRBD1 | . | TRBJ2-7 | TRBV4-3 | TGCGCCAGCAGCCCAGGGACAGGCCTCTCCTACGAGCAGTACTTC | CASSPGTGLSYEQYF
. | . | TRBJ1-1 | TRBV3-1 | TGTGCCAGCAGCCAAGGAGGGGTAGGCACTGAAGCTTTCTTT | CASSQGGVGTEAFF
. | . | TRBJ1-1 | TRBV5-6 | TGTGCCAGCAGCTTGTTCTCTGGGACTGAAGCTTTCTTT | CASSLFSGTEAFF
. | few | TRBJ1-1 | TRBV12-3/TRBV12-4 | TGTGCCAGCAGCCTCGACAGGGAAGCTTTCTTT | CASSLDREAFF
. | few | TRBJ2-3 | TRBV28 | TGTGCCAGCAGTTCCACCCTCTCTACAGTAGATACGCAGTATTTT | CASSSTLSTVDTQYF
. | few | TRBJ2-3 | TRBV20-1 | TGCAGTGCTAGAGATCTCATGAGCGGGTTTGGCACAGATACGCAGTATTTT | CSARDLMSGFGTDTQYF
. | few | TRBJ1-1 | TRBV2 | TGTGCCAGCAGTGACACATTGAACACTGAAGCTTTCTTT | CASSDTLNTEAFF
. | . | TRBJ2-5 | TRBV11-2 | TGTGCCAGCAGCTTAGGACATATAAAACTCCGAGAGACCCAGTACTTC | CASSLGHIKLRETQYF
TRBD2 | many | TRBJ2-1 | TRBV6-5 | TGTGCCAGCAGCCAGACTAGCGGGGGACTGAATGAGCAGTTCTTC | CASSQTSGGLNEQFF
TRBD1 | once | TRBJ2-7 | TRBV10-3 | TGTGCCATCAAAGGGGGCCCTGACGAGCAGTACTTC | CAIKGGPDEQYF
TRBD2 | few | TRBJ2-5 | TRBV11-2 | TGTGCCAGCAGCCCGACCAGCGGGGTGGCACAAGAGACCCAGTACTTC | CASSPTSGVAQETQYF
TRBD2 | . | TRBJ2-5 | TRBV6-2/TRBV6-3 | TGTGCCAGCAGGAAGACTAGCGGGGGGGCTGGGACCCAGTACTTC | CASRKTSGGAGTQYF
. | . | TRBJ1-3 | TRBV19 | TGTGCCGCAGGACAGCCTTTCTCTGGAAACACCATATATTTT | CAAGQPFSGNTIYF
. | few | TRBJ2-2 | TRBV21-1 | TGTGCCAATTTAGCCGGGACTGGGGGACCGAACACCGGGGAGCTGTTTTTT | CANLAGTGGPNTGELFF
TRBD2 | . | TRBJ2-6 | TRBV5-4 | TGTGCCAGCAGTCTCGGGGGGTCCCAATCTGGGGCCAACGTCCTGACTTTC | CASSLGGSQSGANVLTF
TRBD1 | . | TRBJ2-1 | TRBV19 | TGTGCCAGTGACAGGGGGCCCTCCTACAATGAGCAGTTCTTC | CASDRGPSYNEQFF
. | many | TRBJ2-6 | TRBV19 | TGTGCCAGTAGTTATCAGGGAGCTGGGGCCAACGTCCTGACTTTC | CASSYQGAGANVLTF
. | . | TRBJ2-7 | TRBV7-2 | TGTGCCAGCAGCTTAACTCTAGCTAGTGGGTACGAGCAGTACTTC | CASSLTLASGYEQYF
. | . | TRBJ1-4 | TRBV9 | TGTGCCAGCAGAGGGACGTTAAATGGGAAACTGTTTTTT | CASRGTLNGKLFF
TRBD1 | . | TRBJ1-1 | TRBV2 | TGTGCCAGCAGTGAAGGGACAGGGGGCAGGCACACTGAAGCTTTCTTT | CASSEGTGGRHTEAFF
. | . | TRBJ1-5 | TRBV19 | TGTGCCAGTAGTTCTAGGCCCAATCAGCCCCAGCATTTT | CASSSRPNQPQHF
. | . | TRBJ2-2 | TRBV7-3 | TGTGCCAGCAGCACCGGACAGCGGACCGGGGAGCTGTTTTTT | CASSTGQRTGELFF
. | . | TRBJ1-5 | TRBV28 | TGTGCCAGCAGTTTATCCCGGGTGACAGTCGGGGCCAATCAGCCCCAGCATTTT | CASSLSRVTVGANQPQHF
. | few | TRBJ2-3 | TRBV6-2/TRBV6-3 | TGTGCCAGCAGTTACCACAGGGCTGGCACAGATACGCAGTATTTT | CASSYHRAGTDTQYF
. | few | TRBJ2-3 | TRBV11-2 | TGTGCCAGCAGCTTAGACAGGGGAGCCACAGATACGCAGTATTTT | CASSLDRGATDTQYF
TRBD2 | many | TRBJ2-5 | TRBV11-2 | TGTGCCAGCAGCTTAGTGGCCAGCGGGGGCCAAGAGACCCAGTACTTC | CASSLVASGGQETQYF
. | . | TRBJ2-3 | TRBV11-2 | TGTGCCAGCAGCCCGAGTCTCGCGGCTTATGACACAGATACGCAGTATTTT | CASSPSLAAYDTDTQYF
TRBD1 | . | TRBJ2-7 | TRBV4-1 | TGCGCCACCAAAAAGGGGGCCAGCTCCTACGAGCAGTACTTC | CATKKGASSYEQYF
. | once | TRBJ2-5 | TRBV20-1 | TGCAGTGCTAGAATAAAATTCGGGACACCTAAAGAGACCCAGTACTTC | CSARIKFGTPKETQYF
TRBD1 | . | TRBJ2-5 | TRBV18 | TGTGCCAGCTACAGGGGTTTACAAGAGACCCAGTACTTC | CASYRGLQETQYF
. | . | TRBJ2-7 | TRBV20-1 | TGCAGTGCTGTAGAATACGAGCAGTACTTC | CSAVEYEQYF
. | few | TRBJ2-5 | TRBV7-2 | TGTGCCAGCAGCTGGATACTCAGGGATCGCATCGGACAGCTAGAGACCCAGTACTTC | CASSWILRDRIGQLETQYF
. | many | TRBJ2-6 | TRBV9 | TGTGCCAGCAGCTCTAGGGGGTCTGGGGCCAACGTCCTGACTTTC | CASSSRGSGANVLTF
TRBD1 | few | TRBJ1-6 | TRBV11-2 | TGTGCCAGCAGCTTAGCTTCCCGACAGGGCATCTATCCCCTCCACTTT | CASSLASRQGIYPLHF
TRBD1 | . | TRBJ2-1 | TRBV12-5 | TGTGCTAGTGGCCGCCTTGCCTGGACAGGGGGGAATGAGCAGTTCTTC | CASGRLAWTGGNEQFF
. | few | TRBJ1-3 | TRBV7-2 | TGTGCCAGCAGCCCACAGGCGGCTGGAAACACCATATATTTT | CASSPQAAGNTIYF
. | few | TRBJ1-6 | TRBV5-5 | TGTGCCAGCAGCTTGGCACAGGCTAATTCACCCCTCCACTTT | CASSLAQANSPLHF